Shown below are 10 T cell receptor beta chains from a single sample sequenced in a study of T cell repertoires in cytomegalovirus infection. TCRdb recomputed calls from the reads with MiXCR, one row per CDR3 protein. Found here are around 310,000 distinct CDR3 sequences, roughly a sixth of them singletons; the top ten hold around 12%. The sequenced material came from PBMCs. These receptors originate from a human donor in good health (CMV status not recorded). Some clones in this sample may be carry-over from other donors' samples.

This clonotype was found a few times. CDR3 DNA: TGTGCCAGCAGCTTAGTCCCGGATGATTACAATGAGCAGTTCTTC. Amino acids: CASSLVPDDYNEQFF. The chain joins TRBV11-2 to TRBJ2-1; D is uncertain. Trimming removed 1 base at V and 4 bases at J, with 11 bases between. CDR1 is SGHAT, CDR2 FQNNGV, per germline. This CDR3 has 15 amino acids.

This clonotype showed up many times. V gene TRBV7-8 combines with J gene TRBJ2-7, with 7 nucleotides matching TRBD2. V dropped 4 bases and J dropped 4; count of bases not matched to a gene: 16. Germline V gene data show CDR1 as SGHVS and CDR2 as FQNEAQ. CDR3 length: 17 residues. CDR3 sequence (DNA): TGTGCCAGCAGCTCACCTGGTGGGGGGGAGAACCAATACGAGCAGTACTTC. This encodes CASSSPGGGENQYEQYF.

This chain connects TRBV4-2 to TRBJ2-1; D not resolved. The ends were cut back, 0 bases at V and 6 bases at J, with 9 bases in the middle. The CDR3 runs to 14 residues. CDR1 and CDR2 (germline): LGHNA, YNFKEQ. In nucleotides, the CDR3 is TGTGCCAGCAGCCAAGATCGGCATATCAATGAGCAGTTCTTC. The encoded protein is CASSQDRHINEQFF.

There are many counts of this clonotype. The chain couples TRBV10-3 to TRBJ2-2; 13 positions agree with TRBD2. The CDR3 runs to 18 residues. Germline V gives CDR1 ENHRY, CDR2 SYGVKD. Trimming cost V 7 bases and J 0 bases; bases outside gene matches: 8. CDR3 bases: TGTGCCATCAATCAACCGGGACTAGCGGGGTCGAACACCGGGGAGCTGTTTTTT. Translating gives CAINQPGLAGSNTGELFF.

The CDR3 nucleotides are TGTGCCAGCAGTTACTCTCGGACCTTTGGCTACGAGCAGTACTTC. Protein product: CASSYSRTFGYEQYF. The chain joins TRBV6-2 or TRBV6-3 to TRBJ2-7; D ambiguous. Trimming shortened V by 0 bases and J by 3 bases, and 12 bases separated the two germline ends. CDR1 MNHEY and CDR2 SVGEGT come from the germline V gene. The CDR3 contains 15 residues.

This clonotype has a handful of counts. The chain combines TRBV9 with TRBJ2-1; 7 bases are shared with TRBD2. The CDR3 length is 15 residues. Trimming removed 4 bases from V and 7 bases from J; junction bases left unmatched: 11. In germline, CDR1 is SGDLS, CDR2 YYNGEE. CDR3 in amino acids: CASSPPQGEGNEQFF. The CDR3 nucleotides read TGTGCCAGCAGCCCTCCTCAAGGGGAGGGGAATGAGCAGTTCTTC. Supplemented by reference TRBV9 and TRBJ2-1, the full variable domain reads DSGVTQTPKHLITATGQRVTLRCSPRSGDLSVYWYQQSLDQGLQFLIQYYNGEERAKGNILERFSAQQFPDLHSELNLSSLELGDSALYFCASSPPQGEGNEQFFGPGTRLTVL.

This clonotype came up many times. The chain links TRBV4-2 to TRBJ1-2; D is undetermined. Between the trimmed V and J ends, which lost 1 base and 5 bases, there was a span of 11 bases. This CDR3 is built from 14 residues. Germline V gene data show CDR1 as LGHNA and CDR2 as YNFKEQ. The CDR3 loop is CASSQGVEAYGYTF. The CDR3 DNA follows: TGTGCCAGCAGCCAAGGGGTTGAGGCTTATGGCTACACCTTC.

The chain links TRBV7-2 to TRBJ1-2; D is uncertain. The CDR3 consists of 14 residues. Germline V gives CDR1 SGHTA, CDR2 FQGNSA. Trimming took off 1 base at V and 0 bases at J, with 6 bases between the two ends. The CDR3 sequence: CASSLVNTNYGYTF. CDR3 nucleotide sequence: TGTGCCAGCAGCTTAGTCAACACTAACTATGGCTACACCTTC.

The CDR3 bases are TGTGCCACCAGCAGAGATTCATCGCTCCGGGGGGATGAGCAGTTCTTC. Residues: CATSRDSSLRGDEQFF. The chain combines TRBV15 with TRBJ2-1; 7 bases are a match to TRBD2. V trimming: 0 bases; J trimming: 8 bases; junction bases outside the gene matches: 10. The CDR3 spans 16 residues. Germline V gene sequence: CDR1 LNHNV, CDR2 YYDKDF (reference sequence).

The rearrangement joins TRBV5-1 to TRBJ2-7; maybe TRBD1 (5 bases). Germline CDR1 and CDR2: SGHRS and YFSETQ. CDR3 size: 15 residues. With 0 bases removed from V and 5 bases from J, the gap between germline ends came to 15 bases. The DNA for the CDR3 is TGCGCCAGCAGCTTGGGCACAATTCAACAGGACGAGCAGTACTTC. Translating it yields CASSLGTIQQDEQYF.